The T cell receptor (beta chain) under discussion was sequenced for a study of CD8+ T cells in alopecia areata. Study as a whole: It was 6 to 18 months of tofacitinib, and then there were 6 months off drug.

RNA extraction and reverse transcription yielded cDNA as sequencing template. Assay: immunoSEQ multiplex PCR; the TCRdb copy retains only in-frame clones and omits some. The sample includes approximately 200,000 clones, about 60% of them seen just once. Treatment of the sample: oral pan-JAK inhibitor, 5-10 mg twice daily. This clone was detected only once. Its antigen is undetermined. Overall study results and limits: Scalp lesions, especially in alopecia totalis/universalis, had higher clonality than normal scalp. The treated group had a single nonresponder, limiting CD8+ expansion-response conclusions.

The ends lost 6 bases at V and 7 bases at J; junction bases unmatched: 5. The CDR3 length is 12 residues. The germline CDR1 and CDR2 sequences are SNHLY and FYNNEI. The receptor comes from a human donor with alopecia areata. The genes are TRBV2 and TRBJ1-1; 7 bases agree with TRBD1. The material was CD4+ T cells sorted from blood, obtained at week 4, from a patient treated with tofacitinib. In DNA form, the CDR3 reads TGTGCCAGCAGCACCGGGACAGTTGAAGCTTTCTTT. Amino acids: CASSTGTVEAFF. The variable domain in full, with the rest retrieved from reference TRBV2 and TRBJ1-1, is EPEVTQTPSHQVTQMGQEVILRCVPISNHLYFYWYRQILGQKVEFLVSFYNNEISEKSEIFDDQFSVERPDGSNFTLKIRSTKLEDSAMYFCASSTGTVEAFFGQGTRLTVV.